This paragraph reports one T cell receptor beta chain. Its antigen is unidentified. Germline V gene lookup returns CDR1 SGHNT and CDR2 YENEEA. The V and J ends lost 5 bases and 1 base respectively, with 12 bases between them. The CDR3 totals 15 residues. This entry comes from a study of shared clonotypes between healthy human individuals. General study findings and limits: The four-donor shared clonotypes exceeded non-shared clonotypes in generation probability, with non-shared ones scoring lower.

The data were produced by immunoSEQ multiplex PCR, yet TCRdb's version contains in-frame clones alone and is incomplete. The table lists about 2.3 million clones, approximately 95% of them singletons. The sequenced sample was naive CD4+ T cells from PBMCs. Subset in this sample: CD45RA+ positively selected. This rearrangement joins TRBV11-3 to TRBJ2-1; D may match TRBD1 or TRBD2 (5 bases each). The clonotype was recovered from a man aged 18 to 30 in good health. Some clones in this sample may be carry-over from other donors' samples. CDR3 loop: CASSHGTNSYNEQFF. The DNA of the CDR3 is TGTGCCAGCAGCCACGGGACCAATTCCTACAATGAGCAGTTCTTC. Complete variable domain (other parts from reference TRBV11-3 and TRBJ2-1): EAGVVQSPRYKIIEKKQPVAFWCNPISGHNTLYWYLQNLGQGPELLIRYENEEAVDDSQLPKDRFSAERLKGVDSTLKIQPAELGDSAVYLCASSHGTNSYNEQFFGPGTRLTVL.